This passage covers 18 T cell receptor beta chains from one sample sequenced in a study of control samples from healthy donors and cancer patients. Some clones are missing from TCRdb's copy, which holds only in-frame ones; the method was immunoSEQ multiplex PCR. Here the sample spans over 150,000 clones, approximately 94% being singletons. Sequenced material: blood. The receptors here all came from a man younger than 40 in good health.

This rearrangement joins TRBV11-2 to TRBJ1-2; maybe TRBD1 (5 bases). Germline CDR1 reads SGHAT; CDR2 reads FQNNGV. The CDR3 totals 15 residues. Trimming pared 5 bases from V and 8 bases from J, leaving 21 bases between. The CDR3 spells CASSLGGGEARGYTF. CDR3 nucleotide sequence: TGTGCCAGCAGCCTTGGCGGGGGAGAGGCTAGGGGCTACACCTTC.

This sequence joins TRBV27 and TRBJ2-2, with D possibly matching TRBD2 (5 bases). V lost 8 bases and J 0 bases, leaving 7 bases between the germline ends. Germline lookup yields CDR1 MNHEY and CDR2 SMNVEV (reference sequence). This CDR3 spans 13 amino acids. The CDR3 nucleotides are TGTGCCAGCGGGAGCGCGAACACCGGGGAGCTGTTTTTT. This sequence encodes CASGSANTGELFF.

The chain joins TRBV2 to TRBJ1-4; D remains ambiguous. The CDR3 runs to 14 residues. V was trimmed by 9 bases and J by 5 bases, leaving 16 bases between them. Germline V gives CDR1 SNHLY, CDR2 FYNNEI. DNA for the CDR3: TGTGCCAGTGTAAGGAGGTTGGTAAATGAAAAACTGTTTTTT. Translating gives CASVRRLVNEKLFF.

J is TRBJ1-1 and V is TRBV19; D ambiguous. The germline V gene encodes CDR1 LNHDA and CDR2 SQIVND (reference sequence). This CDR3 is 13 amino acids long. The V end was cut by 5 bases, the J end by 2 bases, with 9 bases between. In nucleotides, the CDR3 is TGTGCCAGTAGTTTCGGACCCAACACTGAAGCTTTCTTT. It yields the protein CASSFGPNTEAFF.

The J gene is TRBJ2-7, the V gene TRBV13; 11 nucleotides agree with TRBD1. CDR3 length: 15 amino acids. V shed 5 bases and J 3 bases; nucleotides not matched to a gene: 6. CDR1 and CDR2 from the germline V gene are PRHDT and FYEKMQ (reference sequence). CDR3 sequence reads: CASSLTGTGGYEQYF. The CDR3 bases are TGTGCCAGCAGCCTTACCGGGACAGGGGGCTACGAGCAGTACTTC. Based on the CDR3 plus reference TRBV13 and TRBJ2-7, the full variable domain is AAGVIQSPRHLIKEKRETATLKCYPIPRHDTVYWYQQGPGQDPQFLISFYEKMQSDKGSIPDRFSAQQFSDYHSELNMSSLELGDSALYFCASSLTGTGGYEQYFGPGTRLTVT.

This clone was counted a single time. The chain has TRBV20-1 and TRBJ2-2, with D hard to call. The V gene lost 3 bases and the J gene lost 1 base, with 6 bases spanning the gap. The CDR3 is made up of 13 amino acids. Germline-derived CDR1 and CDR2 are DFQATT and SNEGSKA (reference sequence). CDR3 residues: CSASWENTGELFF. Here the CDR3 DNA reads TGCAGTGCTAGTTGGGAGAACACCGGGGAGCTGTTTTTT.

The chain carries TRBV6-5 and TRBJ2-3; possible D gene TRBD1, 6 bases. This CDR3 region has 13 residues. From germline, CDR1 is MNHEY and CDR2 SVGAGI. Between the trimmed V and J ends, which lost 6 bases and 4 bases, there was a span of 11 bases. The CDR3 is CASRKTGSDTQYF. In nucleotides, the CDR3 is TGTGCCAGCAGAAAAACAGGGTCAGATACGCAGTATTTT.

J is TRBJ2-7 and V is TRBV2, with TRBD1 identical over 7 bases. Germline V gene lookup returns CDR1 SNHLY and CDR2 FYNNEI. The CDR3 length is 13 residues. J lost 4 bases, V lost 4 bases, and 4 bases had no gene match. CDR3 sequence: CASSVGQSYEQYF. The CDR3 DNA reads TGTGCCAGCAGTGTGGGACAGTCGTACGAGCAGTACTTC.

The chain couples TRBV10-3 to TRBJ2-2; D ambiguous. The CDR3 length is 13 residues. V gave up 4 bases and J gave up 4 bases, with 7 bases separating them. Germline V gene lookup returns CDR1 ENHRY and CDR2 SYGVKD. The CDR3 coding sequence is TGTGCCATCAGTGGGCTGATCACCGGGGAGCTGTTTTTT. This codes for CAISGLITGELFF.

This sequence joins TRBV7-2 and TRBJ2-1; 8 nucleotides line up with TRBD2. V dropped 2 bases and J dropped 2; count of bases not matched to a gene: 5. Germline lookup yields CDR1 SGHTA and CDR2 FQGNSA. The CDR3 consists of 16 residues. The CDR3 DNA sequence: TGTGCCAGCAGCTTAATGCTAGCGGGCACCTACAATGAGCAGTTCTTC. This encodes CASSLMLAGTYNEQFF.

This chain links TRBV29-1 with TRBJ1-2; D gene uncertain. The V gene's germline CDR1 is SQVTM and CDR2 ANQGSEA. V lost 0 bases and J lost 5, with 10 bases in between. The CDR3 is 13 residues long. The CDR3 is CSVEEPGRYGYTF. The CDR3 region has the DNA TGCAGCGTTGAAGAACCGGGCAGGTATGGCTACACCTTC.

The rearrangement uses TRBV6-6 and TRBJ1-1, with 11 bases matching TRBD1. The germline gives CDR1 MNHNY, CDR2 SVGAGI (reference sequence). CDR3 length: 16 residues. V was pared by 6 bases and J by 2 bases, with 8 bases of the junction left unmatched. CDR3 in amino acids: CASRPRTGGDNTEAFF. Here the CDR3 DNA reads TGTGCCAGCAGACCCAGGACAGGGGGCGATAACACTGAAGCTTTCTTT.

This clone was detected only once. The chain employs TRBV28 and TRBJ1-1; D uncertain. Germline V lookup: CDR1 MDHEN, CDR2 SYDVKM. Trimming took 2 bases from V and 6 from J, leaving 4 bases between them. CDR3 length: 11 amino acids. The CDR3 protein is CASSLTAEAFF. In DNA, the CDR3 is TGTGCCAGCAGTTTAACAGCTGAAGCTTTCTTT.

The CDR3 region has the DNA TGCGCCAGCAGCTTGGTCTCAGGGGGCTCCTACGAGCAGTACTTC. The encoded protein is CASSLVSGGSYEQYF. The chain is built from TRBV5-1 and TRBJ2-7; 7 bases align to TRBD1. From germline, CDR1 is SGHRS and CDR2 YFSETQ. After removal of 0 bases from V and 0 bases from J, the junction contained 3 bases not matched to a gene. The CDR3 loop spans 15 amino acids.

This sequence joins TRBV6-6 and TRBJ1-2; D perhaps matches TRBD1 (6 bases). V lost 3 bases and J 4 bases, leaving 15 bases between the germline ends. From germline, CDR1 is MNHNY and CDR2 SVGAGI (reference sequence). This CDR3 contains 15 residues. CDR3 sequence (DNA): TGTGCCAGCAGTTATTGGCAGGGGAATTCCTATGGCTACACCTTC. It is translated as CASSYWQGNSYGYTF.

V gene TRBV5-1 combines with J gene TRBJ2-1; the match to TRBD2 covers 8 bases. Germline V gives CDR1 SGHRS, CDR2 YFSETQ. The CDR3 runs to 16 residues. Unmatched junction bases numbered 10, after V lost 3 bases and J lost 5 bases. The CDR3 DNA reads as TGCGCCAGCAGCTCCCGGGGGGGAAACATTAACAATGAGCAGTTCTTC. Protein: CASSSRGGNINNEQFF.

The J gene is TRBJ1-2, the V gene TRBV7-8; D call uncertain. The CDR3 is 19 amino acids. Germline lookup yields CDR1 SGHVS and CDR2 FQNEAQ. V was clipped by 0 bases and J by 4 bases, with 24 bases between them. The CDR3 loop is CASSLADGEDGMRGYGYTF. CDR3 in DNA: TGTGCCAGCAGCTTAGCGGACGGGGAGGATGGAATGCGGGGCTATGGCTACACCTTC.

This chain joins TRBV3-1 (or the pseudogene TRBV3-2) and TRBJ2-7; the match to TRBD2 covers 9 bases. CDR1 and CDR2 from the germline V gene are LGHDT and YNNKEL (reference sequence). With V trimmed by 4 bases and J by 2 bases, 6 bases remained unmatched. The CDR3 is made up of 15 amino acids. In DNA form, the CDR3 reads TGTGCCAGCAGCCGCAGACTAGCGGAAGCCTACGAGCAGTACTTC. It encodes CASSRRLAEAYEQYF.